These 5 T cell receptor beta chains were all obtained from the same sample, sequenced in a study of blood T cells in healthy people across ages. Then a second PCR, running about 6 to 11 cycles, was carried out with a sample-barcoded 5' primer and a J-beta primer mix. TCRdb redid the calling of the 5' RACE reads with MiXCR, one entry per CDR3 protein. The data contain some 760,000 distinct CDR3 sequences, roughly 25% of them singletons. In addition, the sample was reused for a study of T cells of mothers and their children.

Specimen: blood. These TCRs come from a boy between 5 and 17 years old in good health.

This chain links TRBV29-1 with TRBJ1-2; tentative D call: TRBD1 (6 bases). V was pared by 7 bases and J by 4 bases, with 16 bases between. This CDR3 has 13 amino acids. CDR1 is SQVTM, CDR2 ANQGSEA, per germline. The CDR3 bases are TGCAGCGCTAAACAGGGAGCTGGCTATGGCTACACCTTC. Protein: CSAKQGAGYGYTF.

The chain joins TRBV29-1 to TRBJ2-1; D uncertain. The CDR3 runs 15 residues. CDR1 and CDR2 from the germline V gene are SQVTM and ANQGSEA. Trimming removed 2 bases from V and 2 bases from J, with 13 bases in between. The CDR3 loop reads CSVERADGAYNEQFF. The CDR3 DNA sequence: TGCAGCGTTGAAAGGGCCGACGGCGCCTACAATGAGCAGTTCTTC.

The V and J genes are TRBV27 and TRBJ2-7; no definite D call. Germline V gene sequence: CDR1 MNHEY, CDR2 SMNVEV (reference sequence). Trimming removed 2 bases at V and 6 bases at J, with 11 bases between. The CDR3 spans 13 residues. CDR3 amino acids: CASSLGQRSEQYF. The CDR3 DNA sequence: TGTGCCAGCAGTTTAGGCCAGCGCTCCGAGCAGTACTTC.

This clonotype was detected a few times. This chain connects TRBV7-2 to TRBJ2-5, with a weak D call TRBD1 (6 bases). This CDR3 has 16 amino acids. Deletions cut 2 bases from V and 4 bases from J, with 17 bases between. CDR1 and CDR2 (germline): SGHTA, FQGNSA. This chain's CDR3 is CASSLSRDTLGETQYF. The DNA of the CDR3 is TGTGCCAGCAGCTTAAGTCGGGACACCCTAGGAGAGACCCAGTACTTC. The full variable domain, completed using reference TRBV7-2 and TRBJ2-5, is GAGVSQSPSNKVTEKGKDVELRCDPISGHTALYWYRQSLGQGLEFLIYFQGNSAPDKSGLPSDRFSAERTGGSVSTLTIQRTQQEDSAVYLCASSLSRDTLGETQYFGPGTRLLVL.

The chain is built from TRBV20-1 and TRBJ2-1; D tentatively fits TRBD1 or TRBD2 (5 bases each). Trimming left V 0 bases short and J 0 bases short, with 9 bases between. The germline CDR1 and CDR2 sequences are DFQATT and SNEGSKA (reference sequence). The CDR3 is 15 amino acids. The CDR3 loop reads CSARDRDLSYNEQFF. CDR3 DNA: TGCAGTGCTAGAGACCGGGACCTCTCCTACAATGAGCAGTTCTTC.